The text below deals with one T cell receptor (beta chain). The antigen is not known. The data derive from a study of T cell repertoires in urothelial bladder cancer. Study information: Resected lesion stages: three cT0, three cTa, three cT1, three cT2+.

Findings and caveats of the study: Carcinoma specimens had fewer T cells than benign specimens. Carcinoma specimens had median approximately 1.8% tumor infiltrating lymphocytes, benign about 13%. In carcinoma specimens, a single clone made up to about 15% of infiltrating lymphocytes.

Produced via immunoSEQ multiplex PCR; TCRdb's table is partial and in-frame only. The sample has 9,000 to 13,000 clones; about two thirds are singletons. The sequenced sample was tumor-infiltrating cells from bladder cancer. This TCR was sampled from a human donor with a benign inflammatory bladder lesion.

The CDR3 loop is CSAGLGAEQYF. The CDR3 DNA reads TGCAGTGCTGGGCTAGGGGCCGAGCAGTACTTC. This rearrangement joins TRBV20-1 to TRBJ2-7, with D possibly being TRBD1 (5 bases). Trimming pared 5 bases from V and 6 bases from J, leaving 11 bases between. The CDR3 has 11 residues. Germline V gene data show CDR1 as DFQATT and CDR2 as SNEGSKA (reference sequence).